The clone carrying this T cell receptor (beta chain) was picked up many times. This specimen belongs to a study of T cells in Graves' hyperthyroidism and ophthalmopathy. Study summary: Peripheral blood was secured at the point of initial diagnosis, before any treatment.

Among the patients, aged 18 to 65, hyperthyroidism was newly diagnosed and had lasted under 2 months. Germline V gene lookup returns CDR1 DFQATT and CDR2 SNEGSKA (reference sequence). The CDR3 has 12 amino acids. There were TCR beta CDR3 regions amplified from RNA transcripts. With the HTBI primer set, the TCR CDR3 went through a first round of RT-PCR. TCRdb re-called the multiplex PCR reads through MiXCR, storing one row per CDR3 protein. The sample shows a few hundred thousand distinct CDR3 sequences, around 13% of them seen only once. The rearrangement uses TRBV20-1 and TRBJ2-7, with 9 bases identical to TRBD1. The sequencing input was blood. The sequence derives from a woman aged 18-29 years with Graves' hyperthyroidism. CDR3 sequence: CSTGQGLNEQYF. In DNA form, the CDR3 reads TGCAGCACTGGACAGGGGCTAAACGAGCAGTACTTC.